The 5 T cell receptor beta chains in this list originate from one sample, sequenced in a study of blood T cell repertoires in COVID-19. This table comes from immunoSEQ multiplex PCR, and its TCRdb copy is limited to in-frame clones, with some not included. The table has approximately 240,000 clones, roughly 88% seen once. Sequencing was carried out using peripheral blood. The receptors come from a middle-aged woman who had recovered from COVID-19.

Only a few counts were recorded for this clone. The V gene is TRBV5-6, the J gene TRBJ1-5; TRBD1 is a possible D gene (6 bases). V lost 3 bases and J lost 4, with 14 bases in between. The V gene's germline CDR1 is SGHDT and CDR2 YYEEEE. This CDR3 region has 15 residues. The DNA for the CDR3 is TGTGCCAGCAGCTCACAGGGTGGATGGAATCAGCCCCAGCATTTT. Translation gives CASSSQGGWNQPQHF.

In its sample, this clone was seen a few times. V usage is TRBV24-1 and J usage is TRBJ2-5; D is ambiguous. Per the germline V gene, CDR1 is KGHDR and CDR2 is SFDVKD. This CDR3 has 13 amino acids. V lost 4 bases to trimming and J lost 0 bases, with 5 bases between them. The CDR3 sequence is CATSEEYQETQYF. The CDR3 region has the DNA TGTGCCACCAGTGAAGAGTACCAAGAGACCCAGTACTTC.

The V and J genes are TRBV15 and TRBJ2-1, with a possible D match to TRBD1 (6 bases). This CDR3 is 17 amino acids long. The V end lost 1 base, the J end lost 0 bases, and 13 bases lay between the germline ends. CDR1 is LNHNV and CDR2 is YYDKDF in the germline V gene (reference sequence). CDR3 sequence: CATSRVSGVSSYNEQFF. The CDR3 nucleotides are TGTGCCACCAGCAGAGTTTCAGGGGTTAGCTCCTACAATGAGCAGTTCTTC.

The CDR3 DNA is TGTGCCAGCTCACCACCGCAGTCCTACGAGCAGTACTTC. It encodes CASSPPQSYEQYF. The V call is TRBV18, the J call TRBJ2-7; no reliable D call. From germline, CDR1 is KGHSH and CDR2 LQKENI. V shed 0 bases and J shed 1 base, with 4 bases lying between them. The CDR3 length is 13 residues.

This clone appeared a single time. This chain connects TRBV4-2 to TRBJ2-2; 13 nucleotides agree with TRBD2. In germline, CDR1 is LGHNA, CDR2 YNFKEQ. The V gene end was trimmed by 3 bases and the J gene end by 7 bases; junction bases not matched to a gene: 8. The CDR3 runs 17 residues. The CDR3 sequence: CASSQGVTSGRGGELFF. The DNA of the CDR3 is TGTGCCAGCAGCCAGGGGGTAACTAGCGGGAGGGGCGGGGAGCTGTTTTTT.